Shown below are 4 T cell receptor beta chains from a single sample sequenced in a study of blood T cells in healthy people across ages. Next came a second PCR, run for roughly 7 to 12 cycles, which used a sample-barcoded 5' primer along with a J-beta primer mix. TCRdb reprocessed the 5' RACE reads via MiXCR and lists one record per CDR3 protein. The table lists 710,000 or so distinct CDR3 sequences, over 20% of them singletons. Specimen: blood. These receptor sequences come from a man between 65 and 85 years old in good health.

This clonotype was observed a few times. The V call is TRBV20-1, the J call TRBJ2-3; 7 bases are a match to TRBD1. The germline V gene has CDR1 DFQATT and CDR2 SNEGSKA (reference sequence). J was trimmed by 4 bases and V by 0 bases; bases with no gene match: 10. The CDR3 has 16 residues. This chain's CDR3 is CSARDSPDRSPDTQYF. CDR3 DNA sequence: TGCAGTGCTAGAGATTCCCCGGACAGGAGCCCAGATACGCAGTATTTT.

This clonotype was picked up a small number of times. This chain connects TRBV20-1 to TRBJ2-2; D is uncertain. The CDR3 has 14 amino acids. Per germline, CDR1 DFQATT and CDR2 SNEGSKA (reference sequence). The V end lost 1 base, the J end lost 2 bases, and 8 bases lay between the germline ends. The CDR3 is CSARVGLNTGELFF. The CDR3 DNA is TGCAGTGCTAGAGTGGGATTAAACACCGGGGAGCTGTTTTTT.

The rearrangement uses TRBV7-2 and TRBJ2-5; the match to TRBD2 covers 12 bases. The V gene's germline CDR1 is SGHTA and CDR2 FQGNSA. CDR3 length equals 17 residues. V shed 3 bases, J shed 2 bases, and the junction held 7 bases outside the gene matches. Here the CDR3 reads CASSFRLAGVVQETQYF. The CDR3 DNA sequence: TGTGCCAGCAGCTTCCGACTAGCGGGAGTTGTACAAGAGACCCAGTACTTC.

This clonotype was observed a few times. The chain employs TRBV6-5 and TRBJ1-2; D might be TRBD1 (6 bases). Trimming pared 2 bases from V and 0 bases from J, leaving 7 bases between. Looked up from germline, CDR1 is MNHEY and CDR2 is SVGAGI. The CDR3 has 14 amino acids. In nucleotides, the CDR3 is TGTGCCAGCAGTTACAACAGGGCTAACTATGGCTACACCTTC. It translates to CASSYNRANYGYTF.